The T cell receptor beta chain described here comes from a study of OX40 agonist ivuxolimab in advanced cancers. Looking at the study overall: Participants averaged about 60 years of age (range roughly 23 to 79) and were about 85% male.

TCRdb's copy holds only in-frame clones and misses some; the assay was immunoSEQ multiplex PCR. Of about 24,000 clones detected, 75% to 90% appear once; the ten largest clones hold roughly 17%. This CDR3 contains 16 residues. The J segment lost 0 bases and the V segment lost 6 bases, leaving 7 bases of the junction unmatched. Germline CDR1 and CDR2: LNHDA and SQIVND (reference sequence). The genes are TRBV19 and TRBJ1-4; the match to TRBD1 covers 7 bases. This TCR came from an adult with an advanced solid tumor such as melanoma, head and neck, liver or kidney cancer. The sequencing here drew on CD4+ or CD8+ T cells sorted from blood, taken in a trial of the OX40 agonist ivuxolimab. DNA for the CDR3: TGTGCCAGTAGCACCCCCAGGGGGGCAACTAATGAAAAACTGTTTTTT. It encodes CASSTPRGATNEKLFF.